This is a list of T cell receptor beta chains from one sample in a study of PD-1 blockade in mismatch repair-deficient tumors. Clones were read by immunoSEQ multiplex PCR, and TCRdb kept only the in-frame ones, dropping some. Altogether 90,000 to 130,000 clones are present, 70% to 80% being singletons, with the ten largest covering approximately 5%. The sequencing used peripheral blood, collected about 60 weeks after starting pembrolizumab. These receptors were obtained from an adult with mismatch repair-deficient cancer. The CDR3 runs from the conserved cysteine through the conserved F or W. The D gene is left open where the match is weak. Size is omitted from some rows. Given values are once, few, many or a class for expanded clones.

v_call	clone_size	d_call	j_call	cdr3_aa	cdr3_nt
TRBV5-6	-	-	TRBJ2-1	CASSLLSSYNEQFF	TGTGCCAGCAGCTTGCTTAGTTCCTACAATGAGCAGTTCTTC
TRBV2	-	-	TRBJ2-5	CASSAAVLGETQYF	TGTGCCAGCAGTGCTGCGGTCCTAGGGGAGACCCAGTACTTC
TRBV7-3	-	-	TRBJ1-3	CASRGTDSGNTIYF	TGTGCCAGCAGAGGGACGGACTCTGGAAACACCATATATTTT
TRBV2	-	TRBD2	TRBJ2-7	CASSEAGASGNYEQYF	TGTGCCAGCAGTGAAGCGGGGGCTAGCGGGAACTACGAGCAGTACTTC
TRBV2	-	-	TRBJ2-7	CASSEAPGRGSDEQYF	TGTGCCAGCAGTGAAGCACCGGGACGGGGGTCAGACGAGCAGTACTTC
TRBV16	-	TRBD1	TRBJ2-4	CASSQGQGHIQYF	TGTGCCAGCAGCCAGGGACAGGGCCACATTCAGTACTTC
TRBV2	once	-	TRBJ2-5	CASSLEAVQETQYF	TGTGCCAGCAGTCTCGAGGCAGTCCAAGAGACCCAGTACTTC
TRBV5-1	-	-	TRBJ2-7	CASSTEVGSLYEQYF	TGCGCCAGCAGCACCGAAGTAGGGAGTCTCTACGAGCAGTACTTC
TRBV11-2	-	TRBD1	TRBJ1-6	CASSKGQGANSPLHF	TGTGCCAGCAGCAAGGGACAGGGGGCGAATTCACCCCTCCACTTT
TRBV28	-	TRBD2	TRBJ2-5	CASSLSGLAGDLETQYF	TGTGCCAGCAGTTTATCTGGGCTAGCGGGAGATCTAGAGACCCAGTACTTC
TRBV19	many	-	TRBJ2-2	CASRRGEGRTGELFF	TGTGCCAGTAGGAGGGGGGAGGGCCGCACCGGGGAGCTGTTTTTT
TRBV4-1	-	-	TRBJ2-7	CASSQGGTVPYEQYF	TGCGCCAGCAGCCAAGGCGGTACGGTCCCGTACGAGCAGTACTTC
TRBV4-3	-	TRBD1	TRBJ1-2	CASSPNRGTLLGYTF	TGCGCCAGCAGCCCTAACAGGGGGACCTTGTTGGGCTACACCTTC
TRBV30	-	-	TRBJ2-3	CAWSPVGIADTQYF	TGTGCCTGGAGTCCGGTGGGGATTGCGGATACGCAGTATTTT
TRBV9	-	-	TRBJ2-1	CASSGIVVAVNEQFF	TGTGCCAGCAGCGGCATAGTCGTTGCTGTCAATGAGCAGTTCTTC
TRBV20-1	-	-	TRBJ2-3	CSAFTDTQYF	TGCAGTGCTTTCACAGATACGCAGTATTTT
TRBV6-6	-	-	TRBJ1-2	CASSYNLGYTF	TGTGCCAGCAGTTACAATCTTGGCTACACCTTC
TRBV6-5	-	-	TRBJ2-5	CASSSLLVQETQYF	TGTGCCAGCAGTTCCCTACTAGTACAAGAGACCCAGTACTTC
TRBV27	-	TRBD1	TRBJ2-7	CASSLSGTGISYEQYF	TGTGCCAGCAGTTTATCGGGGACAGGGATATCCTACGAGCAGTACTTC
TRBV6-1	once	TRBD1	TRBJ1-5	CASSEIWTGGIQPQHF	TGTGCCAGCAGTGAAATTTGGACAGGGGGGATCCAGCCCCAGCATTTT
TRBV25-1	-	-	TRBJ1-4	CASRGKEGLREKLFF	TGTGCCAGCAGAGGTAAAGAGGGCTTGAGGGAAAAACTGTTTTTT
TRBV11-2	-	-	TRBJ1-4	CASSLVGRATNEKLFF	TGTGCCAGCAGCTTAGTGGGACGGGCAACTAATGAAAAACTGTTTTTT
TRBV2	-	-	TRBJ1-1	CASSEQMVAFTEAFF	TGTGCCAGCAGTGAACAGATGGTCGCCTTCACTGAAGCTTTCTTT
TRBV19	-	-	TRBJ1-1	CASSIGSLTEAFF	TGTGCCAGTAGTATCGGTAGTTTAACTGAAGCTTTCTTT
TRBV11-3	-	-	TRBJ2-5	CASSFRETQYF	TGTGCCAGCAGCTTTCGGGAGACCCAGTACTTC
TRBV7-9	-	TRBD1	TRBJ2-6	CASSQRQGPSSGANVLTF	TGTGCCAGCAGCCAAAGACAGGGGCCGAGCTCTGGGGCCAACGTCCTGACTTTC
TRBV7-3	-	-	TRBJ2-2	CASSLVEGGGELFF	TGTGCCAGCAGCTTAGTCGAAGGGGGCGGGGAGCTGTTTTTT
TRBV11-3	once	TRBD1	TRBJ2-2	CASSLDGRGPPGELFF	TGTGCCAGCAGCTTAGATGGCAGGGGGCCCCCCGGGGAGCTGTTTTTT
TRBV2	-	-	TRBJ1-2	CAEGGGGNYGYTF	TGTGCCGAAGGTGGGGGAGGAAACTATGGCTACACCTTC
TRBV11-3	-	-	TRBJ2-7	CASSVEPSQARRQYF	TGTGCCAGCAGCGTAGAACCTTCGCAAGCAAGACGGCAGTACTTC
TRBV7-2	-	-	TRBJ2-1	CASSLGQNNEQFF	TGTGCCAGCAGCTTAGGACAGAACAATGAGCAGTTCTTC
TRBV7-9	-	-	TRBJ1-4	CASSLELGEKLFF	TGTGCCAGCAGCTTAGAGTTGGGTGAAAAACTGTTTTTT
TRBV5-1	-	-	TRBJ1-1	CASSLAAGRDTEAFF	TGCGCCAGCAGCTTGGCTGCAGGGAGGGACACTGAAGCTTTCTTT
TRBV19	-	-	TRBJ1-5	CASSTRRIQPQHF	TGTGCCAGTAGTACTCGTCGGATTCAGCCCCAGCATTTT
TRBV27	-	-	TRBJ2-7	CASSRRGLPSYEQYF	TGTGCCAGCAGCCGCCGCGGACTGCCCTCCTACGAGCAGTACTTC
TRBV27	once	TRBD2	TRBJ2-7	CASRPYPGLLYEQYF	TGTGCCAGCAGGCCCTATCCGGGACTACTCTACGAGCAGTACTTC
TRBV2	-	TRBD1	TRBJ2-3	CAIGQGEFSQYF	TGTGCCATAGGACAGGGGGAGTTTTCGCAGTATTTT
TRBV19	-	TRBD2	TRBJ2-1	CASRSAGGPIYNEQFF	TGTGCCAGTAGAAGCGCGGGAGGGCCAATATACAATGAGCAGTTCTTC
TRBV11-3	few	TRBD2	TRBJ2-7	CASSLRGGEQYF	TGTGCCAGCAGCCTACGGGGGGGCGAGCAGTACTTC
TRBV19	-	-	TRBJ2-2	CASSPLRAGDTGELFF	TGTGCCAGTAGCCCCCTTCGGGCGGGTGACACCGGGGAGCTGTTTTTT
TRBV25-1	-	-	TRBJ1-5	CASSPQGGNQPQHF	TGTGCCAGCAGTCCACAGGGAGGCAATCAGCCCCAGCATTTT
TRBV4-3	-	-	TRBJ2-1	CASSQDVGSSYNEQFF	TGCGCCAGCAGCCAAGATGTAGGGAGCTCCTACAATGAGCAGTTCTTC
TRBV29-1	-	TRBD1	TRBJ1-4	CSVEVAGGHEKLFF	TGCAGCGTTGAAGTGGCAGGGGGCCATGAAAAACTGTTTTTT
TRBV5-6	few	-	TRBJ2-5	CASSPTGPQETQYF	TGTGCCAGCAGCCCAACCGGGCCCCAAGAGACCCAGTACTTC
TRBV7-9	-	TRBD2	TRBJ2-1	CASSPKGLAGGNEQFF	TGTGCCAGCAGCCCAAAAGGACTAGCGGGAGGAAATGAGCAGTTCTTC
TRBV19	once	-	TRBJ2-7	CASSGTSRFSYEQYF	TGTGCCAGTAGCGGAACTAGCCGATTCTCCTACGAGCAGTACTTC
TRBV7-6	-	-	TRBJ1-4	CASSPLWGGRAGEKLFF	TGTGCCAGCAGCCCCTTGTGGGGGGGGAGGGCTGGGGAAAAACTGTTTTTT
TRBV6-6	-	-	TRBJ2-7	CASSHQSYEQYF	TGTGCCAGCAGTCACCAATCCTACGAGCAGTACTTC
TRBV4-1	-	-	TRBJ2-1	CASSQYNEQFF	TGCGCCAGCAGCCAGTACAATGAGCAGTTCTTC
TRBV10-3	-	-	TRBJ2-5	CAISGSIGETQYF	TGTGCCATCAGTGGTTCGATCGGGGAGACCCAGTACTTC
TRBV5-8	-	-	TRBJ1-1	CASSWVNTEAFF	TGTGCCAGCAGTTGGGTGAACACTGAAGCTTTCTTT
TRBV18	-	TRBD1	TRBJ1-2	CASSPGTGEASGYTF	TGTGCCAGCTCACCTGGGACAGGGGAAGCTAGTGGCTACACCTTC
TRBV7-8	-	-	TRBJ1-3	CASSLVPSGNTIYF	TGTGCCAGCAGCTTAGTGCCGTCCGGAAACACCATATATTTT